One T cell receptor (beta chain) is described in this entry. This entry belongs to a study of blood T cell repertoires in COVID-19. TCRdb's table, derived via immunoSEQ multiplex PCR, lists solely in-frame clones and lacks some. The sample lists approximately 170,000 clones; approximately 79% were seen once. V shed 8 bases, J shed 14 bases, and the junction held 7 bases outside the gene matches. This CDR3 comprises 13 residues. Germline V gene data show CDR1 as MNHEY and CDR2 as SMNVEV (reference sequence). This TCR was recovered from a woman over 75 with acute or convalescent COVID-19. The sequencing sample was made of peripheral blood. J is TRBJ1-6 and V is TRBV27; 12 bases are a match to TRBD1. The CDR3 DNA is TGTGCCAGCGGGACAGGGGGCTTGGAGGCCCTCCACTTT. As protein: CASGTGGLEALHF.